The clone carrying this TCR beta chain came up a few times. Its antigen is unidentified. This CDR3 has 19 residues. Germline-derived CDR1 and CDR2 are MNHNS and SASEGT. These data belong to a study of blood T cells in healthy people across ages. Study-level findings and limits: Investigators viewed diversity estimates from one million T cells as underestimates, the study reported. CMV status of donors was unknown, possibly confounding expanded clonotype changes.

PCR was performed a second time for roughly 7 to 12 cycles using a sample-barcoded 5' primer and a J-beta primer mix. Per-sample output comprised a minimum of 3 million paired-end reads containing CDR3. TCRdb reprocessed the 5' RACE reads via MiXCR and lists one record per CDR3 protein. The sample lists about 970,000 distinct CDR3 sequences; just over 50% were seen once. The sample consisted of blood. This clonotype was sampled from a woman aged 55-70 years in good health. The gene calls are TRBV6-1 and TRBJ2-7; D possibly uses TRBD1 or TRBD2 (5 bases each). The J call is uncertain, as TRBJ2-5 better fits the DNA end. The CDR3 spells CASSAPLVRRGAEWETQYF. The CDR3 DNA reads TGTGCCAGCAGTGCCCCACTAGTAAGAAGGGGCGCGGAATGGGAGACCCAGTACTTC.